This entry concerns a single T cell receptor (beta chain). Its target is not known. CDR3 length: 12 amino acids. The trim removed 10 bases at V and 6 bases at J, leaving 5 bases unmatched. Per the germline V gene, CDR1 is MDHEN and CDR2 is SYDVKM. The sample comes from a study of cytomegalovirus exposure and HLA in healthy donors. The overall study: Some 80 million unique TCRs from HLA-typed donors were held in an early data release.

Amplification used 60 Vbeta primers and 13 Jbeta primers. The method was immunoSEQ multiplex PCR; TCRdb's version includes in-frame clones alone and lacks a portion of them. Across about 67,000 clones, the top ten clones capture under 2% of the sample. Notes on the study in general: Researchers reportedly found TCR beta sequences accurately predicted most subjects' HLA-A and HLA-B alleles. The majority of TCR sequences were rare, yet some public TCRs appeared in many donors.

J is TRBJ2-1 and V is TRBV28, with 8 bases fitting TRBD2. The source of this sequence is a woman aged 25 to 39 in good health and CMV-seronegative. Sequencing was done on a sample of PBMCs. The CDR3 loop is CATGRGGNEQFF. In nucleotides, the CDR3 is TGTGCCACCGGTCGGGGGGGCAATGAGCAGTTCTTC.